These 16 T cell receptor beta chains originate from one sample sequenced in a study of OX40 agonist ivuxolimab in advanced cancers. The assay was immunoSEQ multiplex PCR, and TCRdb's table has in-frame clones only and misses some. This table holds tens of thousands of clones, 80% to 90% found once. The source was CD4+ or CD8+ T cells sorted from blood, collected in a trial of the OX40 agonist ivuxolimab. These receptor sequences come from an adult with an advanced solid tumor such as melanoma, head and neck, liver or kidney cancer.

The V call is TRBV27, the J call TRBJ1-5, with D tentatively TRBD1 (5 bases). With 1 base removed from V and 0 bases from J, the gap between germline ends came to 7 bases. The CDR3 sequence is 15 residues long. Per germline, CDR1 MNHEY and CDR2 SMNVEV (reference sequence). DNA of the CDR3: TGTGCCAGCAGTTTATGGGGGAATAGCAATCAGCCCCAGCATTTT. Its translation: CASSLWGNSNQPQHF.

This chain uses TRBV19 with TRBJ2-6, with no clear D. Per the germline V gene, CDR1 is LNHDA and CDR2 is SQIVND (reference sequence). The CDR3 length is 14 residues. V was cut by 8 bases and J by 2 bases, with 10 bases left in between. Written as DNA, the CDR3 is TGTGCCAGTCACGAGACACCTGGGGCCAACGTCCTGACTTTC. Translated, it gives CASHETPGANVLTF.

A few counts support this clone. The rearrangement joins TRBV11-3 to TRBJ2-7; D is uncertain. CDR1 is SGHNT, CDR2 YENEEA, per germline. V gave up 1 base and J gave up 0 bases, with 4 bases separating them. The CDR3 consists of 13 residues. The CDR3 sequence: CASSLGSSYEQYF. CDR3 nucleotides: TGTGCCAGCAGCTTAGGCAGCTCCTACGAGCAGTACTTC. The whole variable domain, remainder taken from reference TRBV11-3 and TRBJ2-7, is EAGVVQSPRYKIIEKKQPVAFWCNPISGHNTLYWYLQNLGQGPELLIRYENEEAVDDSQLPKDRFSAERLKGVDSTLKIQPAELGDSAVYLCASSLGSSYEQYFGPGTRLTVT.

The chain couples TRBV18 to TRBJ1-1; D is uncertain. CDR1 and CDR2 (germline): KGHSH, LQKENI. The CDR3 has 12 amino acids. V lost 0 bases and J lost 10, with 9 bases in between. CDR3 in amino acids: CASSPPEVSAFF. In DNA, the CDR3 is TGTGCCAGCTCACCACCAGAGGTCTCAGCTTTCTTT. The whole variable domain, remainder taken from reference TRBV18 and TRBJ1-1, is NAGVMQNPRHLVRRRGQEARLRCSPMKGHSHVYWYRQLPEEGLKFMVYLQKENIIDESGMPKERFSAEFPKEGPSILRIQQVVRGDSAAYFCASSPPEVSAFFGQGTRLTVV.

CDR3 sequence: CASSSTGVNSGANVLTF. For the CDR3, the DNA is TGTGCCAGCAGCTCAACGGGGGTTAACTCTGGGGCCAACGTCCTGACTTTC. The rearrangement uses TRBV13 and TRBJ2-6; D is possibly TRBD2 (6 bases). V was cut by 4 bases and J by 0 bases, with 13 bases left in between. The CDR3 sequence is 17 residues long. Germline values: CDR1 PRHDT, CDR2 FYEKMQ (reference sequence).

This chain connects TRBV5-1 to TRBJ1-1, with D maybe TRBD1 (5 bases). CDR3 size: 15 residues. CDR1 is SGHRS and CDR2 is YFSETQ in the germline V gene. The ends were cut back, 0 bases at V and 4 bases at J, with 13 bases in the middle. Written as DNA, the CDR3 is TGCGCCAGCAGCTTGGCAGGGCCGCTGGGCACTGAAGCTTTCTTT. Its translation: CASSLAGPLGTEAFF.

J is TRBJ2-7 and V is TRBV4-2; the match to TRBD2 covers 7 bases. The CDR3 runs to 16 residues. The V gene's germline CDR1 is LGHNA and CDR2 YNFKEQ. V shed 1 base, J shed 0 bases, and the junction held 6 bases outside the gene matches. The CDR3 is CASSQVAGGISYEQYF. In DNA, the CDR3 is TGTGCCAGCAGCCAAGTCGCCGGGGGGATCTCCTACGAGCAGTACTTC.

The rearrangement joins TRBV30 to TRBJ1-2, with a tentative D call TRBD1 (5 bases). The V gene's germline CDR1 is GTSNPN and CDR2 SVGIG (reference sequence). V lost 0 bases, J lost 6 bases, and 11 bases lay in between. This CDR3 comprises 13 residues. The CDR3 coding sequence is TGTGCCTGGAGTGTAGGGGAGGGGCATGGCTACACCTTC. Translation: CAWSVGEGHGYTF. The full variable domain, with the rest looked up from reference TRBV30 and TRBJ1-2, is SQTIHQWPATLVQPVGSPLSLECTVEGTSNPNLYWYRQAAGRGLQLLFYSVGIGQISSEVPQNLSASRPQDRQFILSSKKLLLSDSGFYLCAWSVGEGHGYTFGSGTRLTVV.

This clone turned up a few times. The rearrangement joins TRBV18 to TRBJ2-7; D unclear. Germline V CDR1 and CDR2: KGHSH, LQKENI. V lost 5 bases and J 3 bases, leaving 5 bases between the germline ends. The length of the CDR3 is 11 residues. The CDR3 bases are TGTGCCAGCTCAGGCAGCTACGAGCAGTACTTC. Its translation: CASSGSYEQYF.

The chain links TRBV5-1 to TRBJ2-2; D gene ambiguous. CDR3 length: 15 amino acids. The V and J ends lost 1 base and 1 base respectively, with 8 bases between them. CDR1 and CDR2 from the germline V gene are SGHRS and YFSETQ. The chain's CDR3 is CASSLLSGNTGELFF. The CDR3, as DNA: TGCGCCAGCAGCTTGTTGTCGGGGAACACCGGGGAGCTGTTTTTT.

The chain couples TRBV19 to TRBJ1-2; TRBD1 agrees at 10 bases. V shed 10 bases, J shed 4 bases, and the junction held 9 bases outside the gene matches. Per the germline V gene, CDR1 is LNHDA and CDR2 is SQIVND (reference sequence). This CDR3 has 14 amino acids. CDR3: CATSGDRGLYGYTF. As DNA, the CDR3 is TGTGCCACTTCTGGAGACAGGGGGCTCTATGGCTACACCTTC.

The rearrangement joins TRBV28 to TRBJ1-2, with no clear D. The germline V gene has CDR1 MDHEN and CDR2 SYDVKM. The V end lost 3 bases, the J end lost 2 bases, and 4 bases lay between the germline ends. The CDR3 is made up of 12 amino acids. The DNA for the CDR3 is TGTGCCAGCAGTTTTGGGAACTATGGCTACACCTTC. Translated: CASSFGNYGYTF.

This clone was counted only a few times. This chain links TRBV9 with TRBJ1-2; a weak D match, TRBD1 (6 bases). The CDR3 contains 15 residues. Germline V lookup: CDR1 SGDLS, CDR2 YYNGEE. V was shortened by 3 bases and J by 1 base, with 13 bases between the two germline ends. CDR3 nucleotide sequence: TGTGCCAGCAGCGCAGGGACACCCAGTAACTATGGCTACACCTTC. Its translation is CASSAGTPSNYGYTF.

This clone was recorded only once. The chain has TRBV19 and TRBJ1-2; D ambiguous. Germline V gene data show CDR1 as LNHDA and CDR2 as SQIVND (reference sequence). CDR3 length: 15 residues. Trimming cost V 1 base and J 4 bases, with 13 bases left between them. The CDR3: CASSIGGGSVYGYTF. The CDR3 nucleotides are TGTGCCAGTAGTATAGGTGGTGGGAGCGTCTATGGCTACACCTTC.

This chain links TRBV7-2 with TRBJ1-3; D not certain. The germline gives CDR1 SGHTA, CDR2 FQGNSA. This CDR3 has 17 residues. The V gene lost 3 bases and the J gene lost 0 bases, with 15 bases spanning the gap. Here the CDR3 DNA reads TGTGCCAGCAGCTTTGGCTTTAGGGAGCCCTCTGGAAACACCATATATTTT. As protein: CASSFGFREPSGNTIYF.

CDR3 sequence reads: CASSHVGGEPQHF. The CDR3 coding sequence is TGTGCCAGCAGCCATGTGGGGGGTGAGCCCCAGCATTTT. The chain joins TRBV7-9 to TRBJ1-5; D perhaps matches TRBD1 (5 bases). CDR1 is SEHNR and CDR2 is FQNEAQ in the germline V gene (reference sequence). Trimming removed 5 bases at V and 8 bases at J, with 13 bases between. The CDR3 length is 13 residues.